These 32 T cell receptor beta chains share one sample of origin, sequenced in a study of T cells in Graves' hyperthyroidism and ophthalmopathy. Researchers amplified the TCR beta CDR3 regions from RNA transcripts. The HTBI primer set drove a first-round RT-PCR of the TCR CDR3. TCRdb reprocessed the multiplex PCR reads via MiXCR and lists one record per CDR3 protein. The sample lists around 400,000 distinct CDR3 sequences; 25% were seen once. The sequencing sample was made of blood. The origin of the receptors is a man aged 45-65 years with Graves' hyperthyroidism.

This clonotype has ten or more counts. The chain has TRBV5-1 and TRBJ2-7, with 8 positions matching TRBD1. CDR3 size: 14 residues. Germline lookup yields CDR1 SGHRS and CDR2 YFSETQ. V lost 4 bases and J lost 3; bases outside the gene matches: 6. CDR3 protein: CASSTRQGNYEQYF. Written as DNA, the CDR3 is TGCGCCAGCAGCACCCGACAGGGGAACTACGAGCAGTACTTC.

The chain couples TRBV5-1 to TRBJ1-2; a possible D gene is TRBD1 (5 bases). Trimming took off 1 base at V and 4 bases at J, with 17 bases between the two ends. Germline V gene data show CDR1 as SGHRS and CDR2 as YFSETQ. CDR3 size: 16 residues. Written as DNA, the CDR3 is TGCGCCAGCAGCTTGAAAGCTGAAGGGGTACCCTATGGCTACACCTTC. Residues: CASSLKAEGVPYGYTF.

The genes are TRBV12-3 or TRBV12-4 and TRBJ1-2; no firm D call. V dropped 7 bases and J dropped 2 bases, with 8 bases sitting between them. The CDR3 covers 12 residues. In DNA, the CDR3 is TGTGCCAGCATCGGACGGAACTATGGCTACACCTTC. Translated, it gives CASIGRNYGYTF.

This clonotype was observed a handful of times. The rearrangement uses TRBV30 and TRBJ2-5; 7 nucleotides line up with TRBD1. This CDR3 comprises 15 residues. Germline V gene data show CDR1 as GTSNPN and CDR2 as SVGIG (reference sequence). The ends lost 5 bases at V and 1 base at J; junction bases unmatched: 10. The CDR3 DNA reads TGTGCCTGGGGACCCGACGGGACAGTCCAAGAGACCCAGTACTTC. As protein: CAWGPDGTVQETQYF. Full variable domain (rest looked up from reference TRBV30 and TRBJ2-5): SQTIHQWPATLVQPVGSPLSLECTVEGTSNPNLYWYRQAAGRGLQLLFYSVGIGQISSEVPQNLSASRPQDRQFILSSKKLLLSDSGFYLCAWGPDGTVQETQYFGPGTRLLVL.

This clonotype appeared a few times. In DNA, the CDR3 is TGCAGCGTTAGTGTTCGCGGCCACGAGCAGTACTTC. Its protein is CSVSVRGHEQYF. The chain couples TRBV29-1 to TRBJ2-7; D uncertain. Looked up from germline, CDR1 is SQVTM and CDR2 is ANQGSEA. The CDR3 sequence is 12 residues long. V gave up 5 bases and J gave up 5 bases, with 13 bases separating them.

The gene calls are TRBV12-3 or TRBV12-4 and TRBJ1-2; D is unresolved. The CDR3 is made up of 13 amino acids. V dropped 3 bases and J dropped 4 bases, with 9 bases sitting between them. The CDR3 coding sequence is TGTGCCAGCAGTTTCAAGGAAACCTATGGCTACACCTTC. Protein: CASSFKETYGYTF.

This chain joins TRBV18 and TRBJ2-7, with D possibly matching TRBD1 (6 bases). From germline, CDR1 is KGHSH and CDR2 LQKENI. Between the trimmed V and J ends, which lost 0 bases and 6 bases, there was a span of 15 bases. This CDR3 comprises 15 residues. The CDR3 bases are TGTGCCAGCTCACCACCTGGGGCAGGGGCGGGCGAGCAGTACTTC. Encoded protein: CASSPPGAGAGEQYF.

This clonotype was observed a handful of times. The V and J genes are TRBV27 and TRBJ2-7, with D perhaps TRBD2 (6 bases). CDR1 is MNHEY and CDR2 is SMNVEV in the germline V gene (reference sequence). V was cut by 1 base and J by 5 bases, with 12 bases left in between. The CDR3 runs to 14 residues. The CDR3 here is CASSLLEGEDEQYF. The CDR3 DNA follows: TGTGCCAGCAGTTTATTGGAGGGAGAGGACGAGCAGTACTTC.

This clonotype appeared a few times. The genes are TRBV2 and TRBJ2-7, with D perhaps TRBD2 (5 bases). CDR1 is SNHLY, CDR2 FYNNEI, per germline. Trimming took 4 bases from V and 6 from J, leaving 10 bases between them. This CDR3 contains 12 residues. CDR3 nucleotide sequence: TGTGCCAGCAGTGGGACGGGGTTCGAGCAGTACTTC. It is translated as CASSGTGFEQYF.

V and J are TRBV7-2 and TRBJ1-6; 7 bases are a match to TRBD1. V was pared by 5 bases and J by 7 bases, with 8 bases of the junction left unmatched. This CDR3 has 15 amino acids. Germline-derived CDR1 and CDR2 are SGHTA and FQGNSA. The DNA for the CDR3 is TGTGCCAGCAGCCGTACCGGGACAGCCAATTCACCCCTCCACTTT. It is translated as CASSRTGTANSPLHF. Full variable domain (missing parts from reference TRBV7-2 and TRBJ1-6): GAGVSQSPSNKVTEKGKDVELRCDPISGHTALYWYRQSLGQGLEFLIYFQGNSAPDKSGLPSDRFSAERTGGSVSTLTIQRTQQEDSAVYLCASSRTGTANSPLHFGNGTRLTVT.

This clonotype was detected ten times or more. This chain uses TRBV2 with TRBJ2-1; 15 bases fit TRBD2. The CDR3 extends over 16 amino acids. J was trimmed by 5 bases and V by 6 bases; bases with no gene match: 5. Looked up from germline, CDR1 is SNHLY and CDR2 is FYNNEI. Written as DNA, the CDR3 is TGTGCCAGCAGCGGACTAGCGGGAGGGTTTGACAATGAGCAGTTCTTC. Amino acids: CASSGLAGGFDNEQFF.

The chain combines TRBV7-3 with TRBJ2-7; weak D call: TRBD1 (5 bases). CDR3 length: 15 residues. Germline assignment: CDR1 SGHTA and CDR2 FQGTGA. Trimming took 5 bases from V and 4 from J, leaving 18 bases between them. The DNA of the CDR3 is TGTGCCAGCAGCCCTTTGTGGGGCTCTCTATACGAGCAGTACTTC. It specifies CASSPLWGSLYEQYF.

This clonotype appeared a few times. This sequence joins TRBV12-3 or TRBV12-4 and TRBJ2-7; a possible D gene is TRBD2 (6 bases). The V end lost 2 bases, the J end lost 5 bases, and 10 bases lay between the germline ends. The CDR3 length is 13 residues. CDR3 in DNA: TGTGCCAGCAGTTTATATGGGACTGACGAGCAGTACTTC. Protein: CASSLYGTDEQYF.

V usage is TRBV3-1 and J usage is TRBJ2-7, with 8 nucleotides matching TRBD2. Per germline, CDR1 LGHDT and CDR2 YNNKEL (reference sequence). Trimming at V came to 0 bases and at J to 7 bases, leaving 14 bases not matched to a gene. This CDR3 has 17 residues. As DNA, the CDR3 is TGTGCCAGCAGCCAAGATACCAGCGGGAGATACTCGAAGGAGCAGTACTTC. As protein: CASSQDTSGRYSKEQYF.

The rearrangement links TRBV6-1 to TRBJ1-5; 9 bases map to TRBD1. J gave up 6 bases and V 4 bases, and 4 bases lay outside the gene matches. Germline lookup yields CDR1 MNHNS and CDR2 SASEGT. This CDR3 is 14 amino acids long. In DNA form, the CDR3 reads TGTGCCAGCAGTGCGGACAGGGGATTTCAGCCCCAGCATTTT. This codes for CASSADRGFQPQHF.

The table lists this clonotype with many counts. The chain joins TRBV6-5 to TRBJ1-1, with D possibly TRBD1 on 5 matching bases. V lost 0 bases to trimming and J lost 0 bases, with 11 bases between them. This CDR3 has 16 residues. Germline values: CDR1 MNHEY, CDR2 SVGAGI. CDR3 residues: CASSYSGGDLNTEAFF. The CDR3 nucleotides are TGTGCCAGCAGTTACTCTGGGGGGGACTTGAACACTGAAGCTTTCTTT.

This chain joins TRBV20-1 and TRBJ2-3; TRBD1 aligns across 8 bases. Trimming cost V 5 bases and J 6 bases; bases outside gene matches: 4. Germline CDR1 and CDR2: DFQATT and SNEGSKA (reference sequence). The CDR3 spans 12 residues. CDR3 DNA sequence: TGCAGTGCTCCCCACAGGGGGGATACGCAGTATTTT. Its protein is CSAPHRGDTQYF.

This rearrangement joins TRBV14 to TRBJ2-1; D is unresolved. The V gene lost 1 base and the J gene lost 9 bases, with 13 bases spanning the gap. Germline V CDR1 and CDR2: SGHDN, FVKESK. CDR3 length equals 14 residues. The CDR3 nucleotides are TGTGCCAGCAGCCAAGTGATGATAGTTGGTGAGCAGTTCTTC. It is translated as CASSQVMIVGEQFF.

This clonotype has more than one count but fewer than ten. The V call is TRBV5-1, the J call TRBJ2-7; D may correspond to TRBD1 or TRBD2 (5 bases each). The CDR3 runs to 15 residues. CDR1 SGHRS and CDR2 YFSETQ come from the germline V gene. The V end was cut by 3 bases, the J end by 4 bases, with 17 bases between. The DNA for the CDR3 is TGCGCCAGCAGCTCGGAGACGGGGCCACCTTACGAGCAGTACTTC. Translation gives CASSSETGPPYEQYF.

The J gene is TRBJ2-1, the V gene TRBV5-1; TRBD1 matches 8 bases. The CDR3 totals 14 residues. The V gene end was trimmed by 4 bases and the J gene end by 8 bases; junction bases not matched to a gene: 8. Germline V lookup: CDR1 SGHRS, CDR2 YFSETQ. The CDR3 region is CASSNDRGRHEQFF. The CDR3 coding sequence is TGCGCCAGCAGCAACGACAGGGGTAGGCATGAGCAGTTCTTC.

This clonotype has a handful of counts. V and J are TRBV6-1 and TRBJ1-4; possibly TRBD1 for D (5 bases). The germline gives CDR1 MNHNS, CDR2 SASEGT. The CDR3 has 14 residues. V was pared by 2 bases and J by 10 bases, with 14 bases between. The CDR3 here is CASSETGEYSKLFF. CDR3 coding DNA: TGTGCCAGCAGTGAAACGGGGGAGTACTCAAAACTGTTTTTT.

The CDR3 nucleotides read TGTGCCAGCAGTCGCTCCCGGGACAGCTATGGCTACACCTTC. Residues: CASSRSRDSYGYTF. The chain employs TRBV6-1 and TRBJ1-2; 7 bases are shared with TRBD1. This CDR3 region has 14 residues. V lost 5 bases to trimming and J lost 4 bases; unmatched junction nucleotides: 7. Germline V lookup: CDR1 MNHNS, CDR2 SASEGT.

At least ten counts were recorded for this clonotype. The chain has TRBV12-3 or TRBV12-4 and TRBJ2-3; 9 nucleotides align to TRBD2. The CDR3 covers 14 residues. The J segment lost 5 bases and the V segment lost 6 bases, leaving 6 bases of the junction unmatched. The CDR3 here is CASSIAGDQDTQYF. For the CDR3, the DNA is TGTGCCAGCAGCATAGCGGGAGATCAAGATACGCAGTATTTT.

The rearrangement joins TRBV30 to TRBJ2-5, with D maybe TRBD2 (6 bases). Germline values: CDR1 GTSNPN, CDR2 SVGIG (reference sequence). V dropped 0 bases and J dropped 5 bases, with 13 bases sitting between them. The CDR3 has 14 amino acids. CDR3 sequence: CAWSVLMEGETQYF. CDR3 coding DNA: TGTGCCTGGAGTGTACTGATGGAGGGGGAGACCCAGTACTTC.

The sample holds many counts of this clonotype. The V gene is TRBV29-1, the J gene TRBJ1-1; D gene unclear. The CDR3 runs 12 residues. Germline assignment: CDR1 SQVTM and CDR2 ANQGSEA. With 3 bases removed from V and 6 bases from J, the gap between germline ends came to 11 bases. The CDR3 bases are TGCAGCGTTGAGAGGGCTAGGGCTGAAGCTTTCTTT. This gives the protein CSVERARAEAFF.

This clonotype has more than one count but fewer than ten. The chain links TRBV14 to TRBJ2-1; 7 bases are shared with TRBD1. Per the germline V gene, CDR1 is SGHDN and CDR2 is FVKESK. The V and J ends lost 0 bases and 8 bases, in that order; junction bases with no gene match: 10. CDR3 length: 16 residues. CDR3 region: CASSQDPRQGGHEQFF. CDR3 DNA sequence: TGTGCCAGCAGCCAAGATCCCCGACAGGGTGGCCATGAGCAGTTCTTC.

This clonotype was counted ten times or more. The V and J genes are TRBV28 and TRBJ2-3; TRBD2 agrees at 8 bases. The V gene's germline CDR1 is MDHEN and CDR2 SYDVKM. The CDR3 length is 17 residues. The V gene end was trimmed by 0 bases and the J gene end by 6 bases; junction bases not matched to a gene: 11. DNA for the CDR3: TGTGCCAGCAGTTTATGGGTGGCGGGAGGATCGGTGGATACGCAGTATTTT. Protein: CASSLWVAGGSVDTQYF.

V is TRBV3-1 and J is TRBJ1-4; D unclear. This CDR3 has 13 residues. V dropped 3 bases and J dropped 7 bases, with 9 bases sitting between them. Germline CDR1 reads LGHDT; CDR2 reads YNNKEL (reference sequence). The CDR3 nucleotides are TGTGCCAGCAGCCAGGGATGGGGTGAAAAACTGTTTTTT. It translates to CASSQGWGEKLFF. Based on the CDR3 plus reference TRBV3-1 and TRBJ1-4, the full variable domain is DTAVSQTPKYLVTQMGNDKSIKCEQNLGHDTMYWYKQDSKKFLKIMFSYNNKELIINETVPNRFSPKSPDKAHLNLHINSLELGDSAVYFCASSQGWGEKLFFGSGTQLSVL.

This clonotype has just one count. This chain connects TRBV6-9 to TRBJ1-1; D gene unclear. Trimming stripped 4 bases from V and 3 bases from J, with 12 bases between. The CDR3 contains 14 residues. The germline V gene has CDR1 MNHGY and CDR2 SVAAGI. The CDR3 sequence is CASSFGQRDTEAFF. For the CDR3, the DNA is TGTGCCAGCAGTTTCGGCCAAAGGGACACTGAAGCTTTCTTT.

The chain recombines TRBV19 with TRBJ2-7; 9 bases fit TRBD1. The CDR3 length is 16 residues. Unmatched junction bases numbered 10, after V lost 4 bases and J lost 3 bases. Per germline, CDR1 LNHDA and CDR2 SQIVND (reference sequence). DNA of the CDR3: TGTGCCAGTAGTACCTTCGGGGGACAGGGATTCTACGAGCAGTACTTC. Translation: CASSTFGGQGFYEQYF.

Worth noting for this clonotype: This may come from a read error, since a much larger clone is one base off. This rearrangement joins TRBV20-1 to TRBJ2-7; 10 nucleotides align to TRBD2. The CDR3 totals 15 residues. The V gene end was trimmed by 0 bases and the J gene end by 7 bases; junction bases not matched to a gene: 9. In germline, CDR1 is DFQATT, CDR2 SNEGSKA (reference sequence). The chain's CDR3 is CSARDPKREGDEQYF. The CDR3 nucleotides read TGCAGTGCTAGAGATCCCAAGCGGGAGGGCGATGAGCAGTACTTC.

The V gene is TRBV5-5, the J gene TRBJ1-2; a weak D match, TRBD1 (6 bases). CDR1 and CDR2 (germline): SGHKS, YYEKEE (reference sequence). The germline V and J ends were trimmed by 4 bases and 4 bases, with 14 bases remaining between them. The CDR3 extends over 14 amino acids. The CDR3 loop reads CASSGSTGSYGYTF. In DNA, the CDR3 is TGTGCCAGCAGCGGATCGACAGGCAGCTATGGCTACACCTTC.